Listed here are 16 T cell receptor beta chains from one sample, sequenced in a study of shared clonotypes between healthy human individuals. The repertoire was sequenced with immunoSEQ multiplex PCR; TCRdb's copy has only in-frame clones and lacks some. This table holds about 820,000 clones, 90% to 95% found once. Only CD45RO-negative cells positively selected for CCR7 counted as naive CD8 cells, so terminally differentiated effector memory CD45RA+ cells were excluded. Sequencing input: naive CD8+ T cells sorted from blood. The receptors stem from a man under 40 in good health.

The chain carries TRBV28 and TRBJ2-3; TRBD2 is a possible D gene (6 bases). CDR3 length equals 15 residues. Trimming took 3 bases from V and 0 from J, leaving 10 bases between them. CDR1 MDHEN and CDR2 SYDVKM come from the germline V gene. The CDR3 loop is CASSFVSGSTDTQYF. The CDR3 DNA reads as TGTGCCAGCAGTTTTGTAAGCGGGAGCACAGATACGCAGTATTTT. The full variable domain, in which reference TRBV28 and TRBJ2-3 provide the parts outside the CDR3, is DVKVTQSSRYLVKRTGEKVFLECVQDMDHENMFWYRQDPGLGLRLIYFSYDVKMKEKGDIPEGYSVSREKKERFSLILESASTNQTSMYLCASSFVSGSTDTQYFGPGTRLTVL.

V usage is TRBV5-4 and J usage is TRBJ2-1, with D unclear. The CDR3 extends over 10 amino acids. Germline V gene data show CDR1 as SGHNT and CDR2 as YYREEE (reference sequence). V was cut by 7 bases and J by 5 bases, with 4 bases left in between. CDR3 in amino acids: CASGHNEQFF. As DNA, the CDR3 is TGTGCCAGCGGACACAATGAGCAGTTCTTC.

The chain has TRBV4-1 and TRBJ2-6; 7 nucleotides align to TRBD1. Trimming at V came to 1 base and at J to 0 bases, leaving 9 bases not matched to a gene. The germline V gene encodes CDR1 MGHRA and CDR2 YSYEKL. The CDR3 spans 19 residues. CDR3 in DNA: TGCGCCAGCAGCCAAGGATGGGACAGCCTTAACTCTGGGGCCAACGTCCTGACTTTC. Protein: CASSQGWDSLNSGANVLTF.

The CDR3 sequence: CSVEDGVDQTMSGGYTF. For the CDR3, the DNA is TGCAGCGTTGAAGATGGCGTAGACCAAACCATGTCTGGCGGCTACACCTTC. The chain combines TRBV29-1 with TRBJ1-2; no reliable D call. CDR3 length: 17 residues. Looked up from germline, CDR1 is SQVTM and CDR2 is ANQGSEA. V lost 0 bases and J 8 bases, leaving 25 bases between the germline ends.

This rearrangement joins TRBV7-2 to TRBJ2-3; D is possibly TRBD2 (6 bases). There are 17 residues in the CDR3. CDR1 SGHTA and CDR2 FQGNSA come from the germline V gene. The germline V and J ends were trimmed by 3 bases and 0 bases, with 16 bases remaining between them. CDR3 sequence (DNA): TGTGCCAGCAGCTTGATAGGTAGCGGATTCAGCACAGATACGCAGTATTTT. Amino acid sequence: CASSLIGSGFSTDTQYF. The entire variable domain, with the rest obtained from reference TRBV7-2 and TRBJ2-3, is as follows: GAGVSQSPSNKVTEKGKDVELRCDPISGHTALYWYRQSLGQGLEFLIYFQGNSAPDKSGLPSDRFSAERTGGSVSTLTIQRTQQEDSAVYLCASSLIGSGFSTDTQYFGPGTRLTVL.

The chain carries TRBV28 and TRBJ1-1; D is ambiguous. CDR1 and CDR2 (germline): MDHEN, SYDVKM. Trimming cost V 1 base and J 6 bases, with 15 bases left between them. The CDR3 covers 15 residues. The CDR3 DNA reads TGTGCCAGCAGTTTATCCCGCCTTGACGATGCTGAAGCTTTCTTT. This encodes CASSLSRLDDAEAFF.

The chain couples TRBV29-1 to TRBJ2-1, with 10 bases matching TRBD1. This CDR3 has 14 residues. V shed 6 bases and J 4 bases; nucleotides not matched to a gene: 6. The V gene's germline CDR1 is SQVTM and CDR2 ANQGSEA. The CDR3 DNA is TGCAGCGTCTTCGGGACAGGGGCATACAATGAGCAGTTCTTC. Encoded protein: CSVFGTGAYNEQFF.

The chain joins TRBV7-2 to TRBJ1-2; D remains unclear. Germline loops: CDR1 SGHTA, CDR2 FQGNSA. The CDR3 runs 12 residues. Between the trimmed V and J ends, which lost 0 bases and 4 bases, there was a span of 3 bases. The CDR3 is CASSLAIYGYTF. CDR3 sequence (DNA): TGTGCCAGCAGCTTAGCCATCTATGGCTACACCTTC. Using reference TRBV7-2 and TRBJ1-2 for the parts outside the CDR3, the full variable domain is GAGVSQSPSNKVTEKGKDVELRCDPISGHTALYWYRQSLGQGLEFLIYFQGNSAPDKSGLPSDRFSAERTGGSVSTLTIQRTQQEDSAVYLCASSLAIYGYTFGSGTRLTVV.

The rearrangement uses TRBV27 and TRBJ2-5, with TRBD1 matching over 9 bases. Trimming took 6 bases from V and 5 from J; bases not matched to a gene: 16. The CDR3 extends over 17 amino acids. CDR1 is MNHEY, CDR2 SMNVEV, per germline (reference sequence). The CDR3 region has the DNA TGTGCCAGCAGACACCTCGGGGGACAGGGCGGATTGGAGACCCAGTACTTC. It codes for CASRHLGGQGGLETQYF.

CDR3 residues: CASSIPGLAYNEQFF. CDR3 DNA: TGTGCCAGTAGTATTCCGGGACTAGCTTACAATGAGCAGTTCTTC. V is TRBV19 and J is TRBJ2-1; 9 bases are shared with TRBD2. CDR1 is LNHDA, CDR2 SQIVND, per germline (reference sequence). V shed 3 bases and J 4 bases; nucleotides not matched to a gene: 4. The CDR3 sequence is 15 residues long.

This clone was counted once. V is TRBV28 and J is TRBJ2-7, with 16 bases matching TRBD2. Germline CDR1 and CDR2: MDHEN and SYDVKM. With V trimmed by 6 bases and J by 4 bases, 3 bases remained unmatched. The CDR3 is 15 amino acids. The CDR3, as DNA: TGTGCCAGCAGGGGGACTAGCGGGAGGGCGTACGAGCAGTACTTC. This translates into CASRGTSGRAYEQYF.

The chain carries TRBV18 and TRBJ2-7; 7 bases are a match to TRBD1. The CDR3 contains 14 residues. Unmatched junction bases numbered 6, after V lost 4 bases and J lost 3 bases. Per germline, CDR1 KGHSH and CDR2 LQKENI. In DNA, the CDR3 is TGTGCCAGCTCACTAGGGACAGCCGGCTACGAGCAGTACTTC. This codes for CASSLGTAGYEQYF. The full variable domain, with the rest looked up from reference TRBV18 and TRBJ2-7, is NAGVMQNPRHLVRRRGQEARLRCSPMKGHSHVYWYRQLPEEGLKFMVYLQKENIIDESGMPKERFSAEFPKEGPSILRIQQVVRGDSAAYFCASSLGTAGYEQYFGPGTRLTVT.

The chain couples TRBV27 to TRBJ2-7, with D tentatively TRBD1 (6 bases). This CDR3 region has 15 residues. Germline CDR1 and CDR2: MNHEY and SMNVEV (reference sequence). V dropped 3 bases and J dropped 0 bases, with 12 bases sitting between them. CDR3 coding DNA: TGTGCCAGCAGTTTCTCAGGGGATCGCTCCTACGAGCAGTACTTC. It is translated as CASSFSGDRSYEQYF.

This clone is a singleton in its sample. CDR3 protein: CASSLVGGGREHYEQYF. In DNA, the CDR3 is TGTGCCAGCAGCTTAGTAGGGGGAGGGAGGGAACACTACGAGCAGTACTTC. The J gene is TRBJ2-7, the V gene TRBV11-2; D is perhaps TRBD2 (7 bases). Germline V gives CDR1 SGHAT, CDR2 FQNNGV. This CDR3 is built from 17 residues. Between the trimmed V and J ends, which lost 1 base and 3 bases, there was a span of 19 bases. The full variable domain, its missing parts supplied by reference TRBV11-2 and TRBJ2-7, is EAGVAQSPRYKIIEKRQSVAFWCNPISGHATLYWYQQILGQGPKLLIQFQNNGVVDDSQLPKDRFSAERLKGVDSTLKIQPAKLEDSAVYLCASSLVGGGREHYEQYFGPGTRLTVT.

This chain links TRBV27 with TRBJ2-7; D is perhaps TRBD1 (5 bases). Germline assignment: CDR1 MNHEY and CDR2 SMNVEV (reference sequence). Deletions cut 4 bases from V and 2 bases from J, with 9 bases between. The CDR3 is 13 residues long. CDR3 sequence (DNA): TGTGCCAGCAGTTCAGGGATCCCCTACGAGCAGTACTTC. Translated, it gives CASSSGIPYEQYF.

This clone was detected once. The CDR3 bases are TGTGCCAGCAGTCCTAACCAGGGGGCGGACCAGCCCCAGCATTTT. Translation: CASSPNQGADQPQHF. The chain joins TRBV28 to TRBJ1-5, with TRBD1 matching over 8 bases. V dropped 5 bases and J dropped 7; count of bases not matched to a gene: 10. CDR3 length: 15 residues. Germline CDR1 reads MDHEN; CDR2 reads SYDVKM.